A single sample gave rise to the 9 T cell receptor beta chains below, sequenced in a study of T cells in Graves' hyperthyroidism and ophthalmopathy. TCR beta CDR3 regions were amplified from RNA transcripts. The HTBI primer set served for first-round RT-PCR of the TCR CDR3. TCRdb re-derived calls from the multiplex PCR reads in MiXCR, one entry per CDR3 protein. The sample consists of 340,000 or so distinct CDR3 sequences, roughly a fifth of them appearing once. Input material: blood. All receptors derive from a woman in her forties or fifties with Graves' hyperthyroidism.

This clonotype showed up many times. The chain joins TRBV28 to TRBJ1-5; 7 bases match TRBD1. The length of the CDR3 is 14 residues. In germline, CDR1 is MDHEN, CDR2 SYDVKM. Trimming cost V 6 bases and J 3 bases; bases outside gene matches: 5. The CDR3 is CASRPTGNNQPQHF. The CDR3 DNA reads as TGTGCCAGCAGACCGACAGGGAACAATCAGCCCCAGCATTTT.

This chain links TRBV4-1 with TRBJ1-2; TRBD1 is a possible D gene (6 bases). Germline lookup yields CDR1 MGHRA and CDR2 YSYEKL. The CDR3 totals 15 residues. Between the trimmed V and J ends, which lost 0 bases and 5 bases, there was a span of 13 bases. CDR3 coding DNA: TGCGCCAGCAGCCAAGATAATCAGGGGCGGTATGGCTACACCTTC. Translation: CASSQDNQGRYGYTF.

This clonotype came up many times. This chain joins TRBV6-2 or TRBV6-3 and TRBJ2-1; 9 nucleotides agree with TRBD2. CDR1 and CDR2 from the germline V gene are MNHEY and SVGEGT. CDR3 size: 14 residues. J lost 7 bases, V lost 2 bases, and 3 bases had no gene match. In nucleotides, the CDR3 is TGTGCCAGCAGTTACGAGCGGGGGGTGAATGAGCAGTTCTTC. It encodes CASSYERGVNEQFF.

This clonotype was observed at least ten times. V and J are TRBV28 and TRBJ1-5, with D uncertain. CDR3 length: 17 residues. The germline V gene encodes CDR1 MDHEN and CDR2 SYDVKM. V gave up 3 bases and J gave up 6 bases, with 21 bases separating them. CDR3 protein: CASSFRHTLRRFQPQHF. CDR3 coding DNA: TGTGCCAGCAGTTTTCGTCACACATTGAGGAGGTTTCAGCCCCAGCATTTT.

The V call is TRBV28, the J call TRBJ1-4; D is ambiguous. V was trimmed by 5 bases and J by 0 bases, leaving 10 bases between them. The CDR3 contains 15 residues. Germline loops: CDR1 MDHEN, CDR2 SYDVKM. CDR3 in amino acids: CASSRWSATNEKLFF. Written as DNA, the CDR3 is TGTGCCAGCAGTCGTTGGTCTGCAACTAATGAAAAACTGTTTTTT. The whole variable domain, remainder taken from reference TRBV28 and TRBJ1-4, is DVKVTQSSRYLVKRTGEKVFLECVQDMDHENMFWYRQDPGLGLRLIYFSYDVKMKEKGDIPEGYSVSREKKERFSLILESASTNQTSMYLCASSRWSATNEKLFFGSGTQLSVL.

This clonotype was seen ten or more times. The chain uses TRBV12-3 or TRBV12-4 and TRBJ1-1, with D possibly being TRBD1 (5 bases). The ends were cut back, 3 bases at V and 3 bases at J, with 11 bases in the middle. This CDR3 spans 14 amino acids. For the CDR3, the DNA is TGTGCCAGCAGTTTTTCCGACAGCCACACTGAAGCTTTCTTT. It translates to CASSFSDSHTEAFF.

At least ten counts were recorded for this clonotype. The chain combines TRBV7-3 with TRBJ2-5; D possibly corresponds to TRBD2 (5 bases). This CDR3 contains 15 residues. V lost 1 base to trimming and J lost 2 bases, with 11 bases between them. Germline V gives CDR1 SGHTA, CDR2 FQGTGA. CDR3 in amino acids: CASSLNTGGQETQYF. The CDR3 DNA reads as TGTGCCAGCAGCTTAAATACCGGAGGACAAGAGACCCAGTACTTC.

The rearrangement uses TRBV10-3 and TRBJ2-2, with TRBD1 matching 7 bases. The V gene end was trimmed by 7 bases and the J gene end by 1 base; junction bases not matched to a gene: 3. Germline CDR1 reads ENHRY; CDR2 reads SYGVKD. This CDR3 is built from 14 residues. CDR3 DNA sequence: TGTGCCATCACCTGGGACAGGAACACCGGGGAGCTGTTTTTT. Translating gives CAITWDRNTGELFF.

The gene calls are TRBV28 and TRBJ2-7, with D perhaps matching TRBD1 or TRBD2 (5 bases each). V was trimmed by 2 bases and J by 8 bases, leaving 19 bases between them. CDR3 length: 15 amino acids. Germline assignment: CDR1 MDHEN and CDR2 SYDVKM. The CDR3: CASSLPSSGGEKQYF. In nucleotides, the CDR3 is TGTGCCAGCAGTTTACCCTCGAGTGGGGGAGAGAAGCAGTACTTC.